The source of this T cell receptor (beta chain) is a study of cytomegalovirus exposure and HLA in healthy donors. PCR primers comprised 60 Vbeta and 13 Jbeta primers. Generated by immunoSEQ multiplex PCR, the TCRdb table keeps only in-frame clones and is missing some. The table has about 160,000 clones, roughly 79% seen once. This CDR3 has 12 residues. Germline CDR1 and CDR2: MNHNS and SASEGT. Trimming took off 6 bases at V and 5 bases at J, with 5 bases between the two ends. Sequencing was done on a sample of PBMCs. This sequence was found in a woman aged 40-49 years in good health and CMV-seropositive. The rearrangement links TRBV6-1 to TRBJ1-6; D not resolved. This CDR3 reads CASSTNNSPLHF. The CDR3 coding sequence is TGTGCCAGCAGCACTAATAATTCACCCCTCCACTTT.